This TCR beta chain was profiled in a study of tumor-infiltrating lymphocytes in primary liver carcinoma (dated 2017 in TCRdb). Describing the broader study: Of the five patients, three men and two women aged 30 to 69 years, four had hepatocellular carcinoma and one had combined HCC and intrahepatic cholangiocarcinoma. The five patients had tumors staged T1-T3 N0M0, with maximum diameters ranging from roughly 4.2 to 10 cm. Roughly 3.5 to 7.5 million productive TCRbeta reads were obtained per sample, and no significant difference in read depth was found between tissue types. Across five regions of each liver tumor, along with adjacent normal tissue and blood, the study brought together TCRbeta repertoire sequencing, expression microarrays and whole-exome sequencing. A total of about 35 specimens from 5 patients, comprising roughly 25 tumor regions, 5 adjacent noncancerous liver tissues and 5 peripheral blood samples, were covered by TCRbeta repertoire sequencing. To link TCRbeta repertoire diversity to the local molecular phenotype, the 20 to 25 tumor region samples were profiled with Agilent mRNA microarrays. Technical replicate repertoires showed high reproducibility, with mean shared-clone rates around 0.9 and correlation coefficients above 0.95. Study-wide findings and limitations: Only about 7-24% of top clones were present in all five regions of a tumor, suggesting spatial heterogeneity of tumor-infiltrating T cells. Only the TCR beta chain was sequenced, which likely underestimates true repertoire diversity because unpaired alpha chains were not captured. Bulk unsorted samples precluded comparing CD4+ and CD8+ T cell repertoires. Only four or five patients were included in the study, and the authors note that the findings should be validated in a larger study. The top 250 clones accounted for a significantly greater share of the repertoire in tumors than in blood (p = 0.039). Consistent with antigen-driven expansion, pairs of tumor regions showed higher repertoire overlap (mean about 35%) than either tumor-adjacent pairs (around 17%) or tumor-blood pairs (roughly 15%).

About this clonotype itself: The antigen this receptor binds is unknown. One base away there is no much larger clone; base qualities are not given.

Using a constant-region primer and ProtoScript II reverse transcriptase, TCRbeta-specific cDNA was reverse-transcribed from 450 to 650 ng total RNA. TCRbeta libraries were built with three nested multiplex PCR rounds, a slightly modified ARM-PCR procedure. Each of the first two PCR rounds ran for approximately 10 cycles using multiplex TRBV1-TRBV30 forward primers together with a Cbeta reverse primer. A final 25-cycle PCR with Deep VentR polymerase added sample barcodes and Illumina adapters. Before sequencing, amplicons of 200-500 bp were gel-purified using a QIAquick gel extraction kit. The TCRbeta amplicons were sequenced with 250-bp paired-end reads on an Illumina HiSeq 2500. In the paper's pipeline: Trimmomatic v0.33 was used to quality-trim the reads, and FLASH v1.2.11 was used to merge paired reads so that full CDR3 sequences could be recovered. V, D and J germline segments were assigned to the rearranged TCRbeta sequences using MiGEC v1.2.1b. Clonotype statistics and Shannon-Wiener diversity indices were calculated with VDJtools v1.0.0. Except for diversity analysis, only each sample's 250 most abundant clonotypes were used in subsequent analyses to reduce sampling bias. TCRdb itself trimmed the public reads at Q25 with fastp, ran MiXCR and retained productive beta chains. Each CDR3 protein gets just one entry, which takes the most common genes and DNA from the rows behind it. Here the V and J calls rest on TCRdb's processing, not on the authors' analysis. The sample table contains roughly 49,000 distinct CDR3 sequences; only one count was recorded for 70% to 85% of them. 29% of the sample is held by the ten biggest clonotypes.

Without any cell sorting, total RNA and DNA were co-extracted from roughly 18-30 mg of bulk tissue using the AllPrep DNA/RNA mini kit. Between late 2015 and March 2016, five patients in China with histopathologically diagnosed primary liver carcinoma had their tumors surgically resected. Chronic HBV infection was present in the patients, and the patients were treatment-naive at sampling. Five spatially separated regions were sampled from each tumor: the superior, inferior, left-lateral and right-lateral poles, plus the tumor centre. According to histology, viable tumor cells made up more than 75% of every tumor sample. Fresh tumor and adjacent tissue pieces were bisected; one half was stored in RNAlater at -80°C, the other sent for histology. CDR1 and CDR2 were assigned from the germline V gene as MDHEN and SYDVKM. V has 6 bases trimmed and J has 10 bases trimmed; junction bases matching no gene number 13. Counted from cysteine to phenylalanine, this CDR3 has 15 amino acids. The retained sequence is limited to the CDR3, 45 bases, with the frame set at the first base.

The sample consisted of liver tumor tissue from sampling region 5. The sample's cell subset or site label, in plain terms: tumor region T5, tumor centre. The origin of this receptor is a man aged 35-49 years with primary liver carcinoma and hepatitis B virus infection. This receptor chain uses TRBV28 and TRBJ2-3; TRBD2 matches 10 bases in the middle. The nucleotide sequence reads TGTGCCAGCAGCCAGCGGGAGGGCCATACAGGTGCGCAGTATTTT. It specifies CASSQREGHTGAQYF.